Listed here are 20 T cell receptor beta chains from one sample, sequenced in a study of shared clonotypes between healthy human individuals. Naive CD8 isolation took CD45RO-negative cells positively selected for CCR7 and excluded terminally differentiated effector memory CD45RA+ cells. TCRdb's table, derived via immunoSEQ multiplex PCR, lists solely in-frame clones and lacks some. The table records roughly 2 million clones, approximately 95% of them present only once. Sequencing was performed on naive CD8+ T cells sorted from blood. These TCRs come from a man aged 18-30 years in good health.

The CDR3 is CASSLTRTNTGELFF. CDR3 nucleotide sequence: TGTGCCAGCAGCTTGACCCGCACGAACACCGGGGAGCTGTTTTTT. This chain joins TRBV5-5 and TRBJ2-2; D remains unclear. The CDR3 consists of 15 residues. Germline CDR1 reads SGHKS; CDR2 reads YYEKEE (reference sequence). Trimming took 1 base from V and 0 from J, leaving 7 bases between them.

This chain links TRBV7-9 with TRBJ2-3; possibly TRBD2 for D (5 bases). CDR1 SEHNR and CDR2 FQNEAQ come from the germline V gene (reference sequence). V was cut by 5 bases and J by 1 base, with 10 bases left in between. The CDR3 is made up of 14 amino acids. The CDR3 spells CASSPTAGTDTQYF. Written as DNA, the CDR3 is TGTGCCAGCAGCCCCACAGCGGGCACAGATACGCAGTATTTT.

The V gene is TRBV4-2, the J gene TRBJ2-2, with no clear D. V lost 0 bases and J 2 bases, leaving 10 bases between the germline ends. The CDR3 runs to 16 residues. Germline CDR1 is LGHNA and CDR2 is YNFKEQ. CDR3 nucleotide sequence: TGTGCCAGCAGCCAAGAGGGCTCTCTAAACACCGGGGAGCTGTTTTTT. Translated, it gives CASSQEGSLNTGELFF.

The V and J genes are TRBV10-1 and TRBJ1-1, with a tentative D call TRBD1 (5 bases). The germline V gene encodes CDR1 WNHNN and CDR2 SYGVQD (reference sequence). V lost 8 bases and J lost 4, with 14 bases in between. The length of the CDR3 is 13 residues. The CDR3 region has the DNA TGCGCCAGCTCTGATAGCGGGGGCACTGAAGCTTTCTTT. Protein sequence: CASSDSGGTEAFF.

The chain is built from TRBV4-1 and TRBJ1-1, with a possible D match to TRBD1 (5 bases). The ends were cut back, 0 bases at V and 6 bases at J, with 11 bases in the middle. This CDR3 is 14 amino acids long. Germline-derived CDR1 and CDR2 are MGHRA and YSYEKL. In DNA form, the CDR3 reads TGCGCCAGCAGCCAAGATCCGGGAGGGGCTGAAGCTTTCTTT. It translates to CASSQDPGGAEAFF.

The CDR3 DNA sequence: TGCGCCAGCAGCTACCAGGGGCCAGGGAAGTTTTCCTACGAGCAGTACTTC. It translates to CASSYQGPGKFSYEQYF. This chain joins TRBV4-1 and TRBJ2-7; the D gene is possibly TRBD1 (6 bases). V shed 5 bases and J shed 1 base, with 21 bases lying between them. The length of the CDR3 is 17 residues. In germline, CDR1 is MGHRA, CDR2 YSYEKL.

As to this clone: Distinct nucleotide sequences in the sample also encode this CDR3. This chain links TRBV18 with TRBJ2-7, with 10 bases lining up with TRBD1. CDR3 size: 13 residues. The V gene end was trimmed by 5 bases and the J gene end by 4 bases; junction bases not matched to a gene: 2. In germline, CDR1 is KGHSH, CDR2 LQKENI. The chain's CDR3 is CASSRGQGYEQYF. The CDR3 bases are TGTGCCAGCTCAAGGGGACAGGGGTACGAGCAGTACTTC.

The chain uses TRBV5-5 and TRBJ2-7; 7 bases line up with TRBD1. This CDR3 is 13 amino acids long. Germline values: CDR1 SGHKS, CDR2 YYEKEE (reference sequence). With V trimmed by 4 bases and J by 3 bases, 4 bases remained unmatched. CDR3 coding DNA: TGTGCCAGCAGCCTAGGACAGGTCTACGAGCAGTACTTC. Encoded protein: CASSLGQVYEQYF.

This clone was counted a few times. The V call is TRBV29-1, the J call TRBJ1-1; 9 positions match TRBD1. The CDR3 length is 14 residues. Germline V gene sequence: CDR1 SQVTM, CDR2 ANQGSEA. V was pared by 6 bases and J by 1 base, with 6 bases of the junction left unmatched. The CDR3 is CSVSGQGGNTEAFF. The CDR3 nucleotides read TGCAGCGTATCGGGACAGGGCGGGAACACTGAAGCTTTCTTT.

The chain is built from TRBV9 and TRBJ1-2; 9 bases map to TRBD1. Per germline, CDR1 SGDLS and CDR2 YYNGEE. J gave up 2 bases and V 4 bases, and 6 bases lay outside the gene matches. This CDR3 spans 15 amino acids. CDR3 nucleotide sequence: TGTGCCAGCAGCAATCCGGGACAGGGAAACTATGGCTACACCTTC. Translation: CASSNPGQGNYGYTF.

This clone was picked up one time. The V and J genes are TRBV5-4 and TRBJ2-3; D might be TRBD2 (5 bases). Germline CDR1 and CDR2: SGHNT and YYREEE (reference sequence). Deletions cut 5 bases from V and 5 bases from J, with 9 bases between. The CDR3 consists of 12 residues. The CDR3 sequence is CASSFGVDTQYF. The DNA of the CDR3 is TGTGCCAGCAGTTTCGGGGTAGATACGCAGTATTTT. The whole variable domain, filled in from reference TRBV5-4 and TRBJ2-3, reads ETGVTQSPTHLIKTRGQQVTLRCSSQSGHNTVSWYQQALGQGPQFIFQYYREEENGRGNFPPRFSGLQFPNYSSELNVNALELDDSALYLCASSFGVDTQYFGPGTRLTVL.

CDR3 sequence (DNA): TGTGCCAGTAGGACGACAGGGGAAGGAAACACCATATATTTT. This sequence encodes CASRTTGEGNTIYF. The J gene is TRBJ1-3, the V gene TRBV19; 8 bases line up with TRBD1. The CDR3 has 14 residues. Germline V lookup: CDR1 LNHDA, CDR2 SQIVND (reference sequence). The V and J ends lost 6 bases and 4 bases, in that order; junction bases with no gene match: 5.

This chain links TRBV28 with TRBJ2-1, with 7 bases matching TRBD1. This CDR3 contains 13 residues. V lost 2 bases to trimming and J lost 7 bases; unmatched junction nucleotides: 2. Per germline, CDR1 MDHEN and CDR2 SYDVKM. Written as DNA, the CDR3 is TGTGCCAGCAGTTTAGCACAGGGGAATGAGCAGTTCTTC. Translating gives CASSLAQGNEQFF.

The chain is built from TRBV29-1 and TRBJ2-7, with 12 bases fitting TRBD1. The V gene end was trimmed by 2 bases and the J gene end by 7 bases; junction bases not matched to a gene: 6. Germline V gene data show CDR1 as SQVTM and CDR2 as ANQGSEA. This CDR3 is built from 14 residues. The chain's CDR3 is CSVETGTGGWEQYF. For the CDR3, the DNA is TGCAGCGTTGAAACCGGGACAGGGGGCTGGGAGCAGTACTTC.

Worth noting for this clone: Other DNA sequences within the sample encode an identical CDR3. The gene calls are TRBV7-9 and TRBJ1-1; TRBD1 agrees at 10 bases. The germline CDR1 and CDR2 sequences are SEHNR and FQNEAQ (reference sequence). The CDR3 contains 15 residues. Losses at the gene ends were 5 bases for V and 2 bases for J; bases not matched to a gene: 5. CDR3 sequence reads: CASSLGQGVNTEAFF. The CDR3 nucleotides are TGTGCCAGCAGCCTTGGACAGGGGGTAAACACTGAAGCTTTCTTT.

The sample holds one count of this clone. CDR3 region: CASSPGTAGFQETQYF. The CDR3 region has the DNA TGTGCCAGTAGTCCAGGGACAGCGGGATTCCAAGAGACCCAGTACTTC. The V and J genes are TRBV19 and TRBJ2-5; either TRBD1 or TRBD2 may supply D (7 bases each). Per germline, CDR1 LNHDA and CDR2 SQIVND (reference sequence). Trimming shortened V by 5 bases and J by 1 base, and 17 bases separated the two germline ends. The CDR3 has 16 amino acids.

CDR3 in DNA: TGCGCCAGCAGCTTCGGGTCGGCCGGGGAGCTGTTTTTT. As protein: CASSFGSAGELFF. The chain carries TRBV5-1 and TRBJ2-2; D is unresolved. With 2 bases removed from V and 6 bases from J, the gap between germline ends came to 8 bases. The CDR3 sequence is 13 residues long. Germline CDR1 reads SGHRS; CDR2 reads YFSETQ.

The chain has TRBV10-3 and TRBJ1-1; D uncertain. Looked up from germline, CDR1 is ENHRY and CDR2 is SYGVKD. The CDR3 is made up of 13 amino acids. V dropped 5 bases and J dropped 0 bases, with 7 bases sitting between them. DNA for the CDR3: TGTGCCATCAGTAGGGTACTGAACACTGAAGCTTTCTTT. Translating it yields CAISRVLNTEAFF.

The rearrangement links TRBV27 to TRBJ2-7; D tentatively fits TRBD1 or TRBD2 (5 bases each). Deletions cut 5 bases from V and 3 bases from J, with 14 bases between. Germline loops: CDR1 MNHEY, CDR2 SMNVEV (reference sequence). The CDR3 spans 14 residues. The CDR3 protein is CASSPGLINYEQYF. The CDR3 nucleotides read TGTGCCAGCAGTCCGGGGCTCATTAACTACGAGCAGTACTTC.

The chain joins TRBV21-1 to TRBJ2-2; the table's D gene call, TRBD2, was not cross checked with the DNA. TRBV21-1 is tagged as a pseudogene. The CDR3 is 15 residues long. The CDR3 coding sequence is TGTGCCAGCAGTGGAATCGAGCGGGTTACCGGGGAGCTGTTTTTT. This gives the protein CASSGIERVTGELFF.